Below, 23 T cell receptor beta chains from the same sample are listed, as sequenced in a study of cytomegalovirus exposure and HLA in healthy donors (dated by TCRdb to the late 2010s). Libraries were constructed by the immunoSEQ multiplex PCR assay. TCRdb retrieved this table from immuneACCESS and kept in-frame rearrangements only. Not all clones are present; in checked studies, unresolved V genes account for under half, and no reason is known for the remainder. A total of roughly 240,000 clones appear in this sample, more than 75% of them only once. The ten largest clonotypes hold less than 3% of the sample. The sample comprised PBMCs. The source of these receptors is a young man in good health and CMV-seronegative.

CDR3: CASSSRDRLMVYGYTF. For the CDR3, the DNA is TGTGCCAGCAGTTCTAGGGACAGATTGATGGTATATGGCTACACCTTC. The chain couples TRBV27 to TRBJ1-2, with TRBD1 matching over 7 bases. Germline CDR1 MNHEY, CDR2 SMNVEV (reference sequence). The junction had 13 bases not matched to a gene; V was cut back by 4 bases and J by 5 bases. The length of the CDR3 is 16 residues.

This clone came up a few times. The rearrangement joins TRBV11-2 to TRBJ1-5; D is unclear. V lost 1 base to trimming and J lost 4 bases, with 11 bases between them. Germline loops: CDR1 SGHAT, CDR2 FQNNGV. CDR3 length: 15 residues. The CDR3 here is CASSLGGQRNQPQHF. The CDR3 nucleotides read TGTGCCAGCAGCTTAGGCGGGCAGAGGAATCAGCCCCAGCATTTT.

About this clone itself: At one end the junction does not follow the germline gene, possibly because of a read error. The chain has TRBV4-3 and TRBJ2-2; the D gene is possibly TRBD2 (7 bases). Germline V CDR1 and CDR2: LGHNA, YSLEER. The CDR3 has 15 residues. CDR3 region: CASSWSTTSLGALFF. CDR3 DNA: TGCGCCAGCAGCTGGTCCACGACTAGCCTGGGGGCGCTGTTTTTT.

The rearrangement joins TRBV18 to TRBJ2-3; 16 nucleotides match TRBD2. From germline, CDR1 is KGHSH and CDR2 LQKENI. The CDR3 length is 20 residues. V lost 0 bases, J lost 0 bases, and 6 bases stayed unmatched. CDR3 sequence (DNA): TGTGCCAGCTCACCACCGGGACTAGCGGGAGGGACTTCTAGCACAGATACGCAGTATTTT. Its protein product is CASSPPGLAGGTSSTDTQYF.

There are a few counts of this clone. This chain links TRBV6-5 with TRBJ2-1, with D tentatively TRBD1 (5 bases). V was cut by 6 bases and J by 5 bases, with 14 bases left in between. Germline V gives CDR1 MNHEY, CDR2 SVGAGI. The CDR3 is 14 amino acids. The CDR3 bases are TGTGCCAGCAGCCGGTGGGGCGCCAACAATGAGCAGTTCTTC. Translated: CASSRWGANNEQFF.

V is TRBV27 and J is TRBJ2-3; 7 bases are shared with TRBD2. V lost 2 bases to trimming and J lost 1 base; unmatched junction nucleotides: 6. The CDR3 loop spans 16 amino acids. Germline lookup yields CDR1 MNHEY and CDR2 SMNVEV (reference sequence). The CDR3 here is CASSLIGAGGTDTQYF. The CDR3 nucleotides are TGTGCCAGCAGTTTAATAGGCGCGGGGGGCACAGATACGCAGTATTTT.

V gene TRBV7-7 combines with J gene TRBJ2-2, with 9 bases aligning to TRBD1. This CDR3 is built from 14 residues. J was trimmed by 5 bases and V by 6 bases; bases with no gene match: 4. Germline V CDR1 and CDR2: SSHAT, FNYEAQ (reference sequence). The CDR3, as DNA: TGTGCCAGCAGTAGGGACAGGGCAACCGGGGAGCTGTTTTTT. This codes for CASSRDRATGELFF.

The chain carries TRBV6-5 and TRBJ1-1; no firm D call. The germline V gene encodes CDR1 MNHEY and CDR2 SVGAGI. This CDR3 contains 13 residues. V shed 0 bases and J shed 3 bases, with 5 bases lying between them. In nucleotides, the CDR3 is TGTGCCAGCAGTTACTCGGACTACACTGAAGCTTTCTTT. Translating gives CASSYSDYTEAFF.

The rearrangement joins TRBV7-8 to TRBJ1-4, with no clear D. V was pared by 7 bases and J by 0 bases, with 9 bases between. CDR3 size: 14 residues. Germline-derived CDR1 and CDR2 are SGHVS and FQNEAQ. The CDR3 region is CASTTAATNEKLFF. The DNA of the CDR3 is TGTGCCAGCACGACTGCCGCAACTAATGAAAAACTGTTTTTT.

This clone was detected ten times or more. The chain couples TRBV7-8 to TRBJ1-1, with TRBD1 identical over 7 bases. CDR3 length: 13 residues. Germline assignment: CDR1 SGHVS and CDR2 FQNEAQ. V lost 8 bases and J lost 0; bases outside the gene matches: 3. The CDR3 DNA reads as TGTGCCAGCCGGACAGGCATGAACACTGAAGCTTTCTTT. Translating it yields CASRTGMNTEAFF.

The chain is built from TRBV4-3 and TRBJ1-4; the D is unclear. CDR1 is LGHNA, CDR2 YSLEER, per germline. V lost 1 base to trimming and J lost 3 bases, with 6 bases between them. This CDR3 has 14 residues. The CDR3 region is CASSQGGSNEKLFF. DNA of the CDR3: TGCGCCAGCAGCCAAGGAGGGTCTAATGAAAAACTGTTTTTT.

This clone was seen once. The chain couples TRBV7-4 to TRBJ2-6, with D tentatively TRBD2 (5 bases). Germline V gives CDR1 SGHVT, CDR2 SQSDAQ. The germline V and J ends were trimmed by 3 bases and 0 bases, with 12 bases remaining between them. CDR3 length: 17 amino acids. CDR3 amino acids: CASSLALANSGANVLTF. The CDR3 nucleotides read TGTGCCAGCAGCTTGGCCTTAGCGAACTCTGGGGCCAACGTCCTGACTTTC.

CDR3: CASAAVNTGELFF. The CDR3 bases are TGCGCCAGCGCGGCAGTCAACACCGGGGAGCTGTTTTTT. The chain recombines TRBV10-2 with TRBJ2-2; D not resolved. Trimming left V 8 bases short and J 2 bases short, with 9 bases between. The CDR3 sequence is 13 residues long. In germline, CDR1 is WSHSY, CDR2 SAAADI.

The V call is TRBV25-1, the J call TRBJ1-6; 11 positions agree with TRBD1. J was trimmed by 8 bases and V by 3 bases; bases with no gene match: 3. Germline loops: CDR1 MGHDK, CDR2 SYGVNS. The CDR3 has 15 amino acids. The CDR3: CASSDSGQGDSPLHF. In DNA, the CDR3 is TGTGCCAGCAGTGATTCGGGACAGGGGGATTCACCCCTCCACTTT.

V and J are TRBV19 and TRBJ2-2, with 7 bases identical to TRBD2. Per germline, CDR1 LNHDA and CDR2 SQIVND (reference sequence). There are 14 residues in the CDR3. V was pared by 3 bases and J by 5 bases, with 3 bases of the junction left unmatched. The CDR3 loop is CASSMRAGTGELFF. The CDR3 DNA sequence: TGTGCCAGTAGTATGAGAGCGGGAACCGGGGAGCTGTTTTTT.

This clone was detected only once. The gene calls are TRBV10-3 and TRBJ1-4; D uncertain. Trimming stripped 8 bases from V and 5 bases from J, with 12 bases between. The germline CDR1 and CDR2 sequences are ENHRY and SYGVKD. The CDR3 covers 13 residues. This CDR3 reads CAISGPENEKLFF. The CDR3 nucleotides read TGTGCCATCTCTGGGCCGGAAAATGAAAAACTGTTTTTT.

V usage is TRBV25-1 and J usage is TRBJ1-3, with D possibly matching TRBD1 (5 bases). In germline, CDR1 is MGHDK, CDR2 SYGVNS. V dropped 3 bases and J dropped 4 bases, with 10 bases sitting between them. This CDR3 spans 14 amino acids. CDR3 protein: CASSEGGAGNTIYF. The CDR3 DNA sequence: TGTGCCAGCAGTGAGGGAGGGGCGGGAAACACCATATATTTT.

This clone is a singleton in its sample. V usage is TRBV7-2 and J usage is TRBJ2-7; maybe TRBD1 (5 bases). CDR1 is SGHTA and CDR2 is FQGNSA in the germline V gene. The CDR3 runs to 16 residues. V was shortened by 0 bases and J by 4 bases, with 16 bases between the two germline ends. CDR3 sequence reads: CASSLARGHTTYEQYF. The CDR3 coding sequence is TGTGCCAGCAGCTTAGCCCGTGGACATACGACTTACGAGCAGTACTTC. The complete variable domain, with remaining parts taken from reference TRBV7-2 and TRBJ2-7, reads GAGVSQSPSNKVTEKGKDVELRCDPISGHTALYWYRQSLGQGLEFLIYFQGNSAPDKSGLPSDRFSAERTGGSVSTLTIQRTQQEDSAVYLCASSLARGHTTYEQYFGPGTRLTVT.

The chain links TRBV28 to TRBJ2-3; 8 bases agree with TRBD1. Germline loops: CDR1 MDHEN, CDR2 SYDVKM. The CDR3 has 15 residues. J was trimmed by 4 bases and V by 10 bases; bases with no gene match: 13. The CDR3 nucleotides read TGTGCCACTGGACAGGGAGGAACGGGGGCAGATACGCAGTATTTT. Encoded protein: CATGQGGTGADTQYF.

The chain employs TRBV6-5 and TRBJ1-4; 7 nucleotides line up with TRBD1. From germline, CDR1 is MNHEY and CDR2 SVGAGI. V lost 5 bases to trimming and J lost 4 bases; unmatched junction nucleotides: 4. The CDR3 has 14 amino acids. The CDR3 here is CASSKGTVNEKLFF. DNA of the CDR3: TGTGCCAGCAGTAAAGGGACAGTTAATGAAAAACTGTTTTTT.

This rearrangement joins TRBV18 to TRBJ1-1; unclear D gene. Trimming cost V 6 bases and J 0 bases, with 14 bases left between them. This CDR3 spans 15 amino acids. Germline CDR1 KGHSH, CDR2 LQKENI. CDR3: CASSQFGTVNTEAFF. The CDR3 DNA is TGTGCCAGCTCGCAGTTCGGTACAGTGAACACTGAAGCTTTCTTT.

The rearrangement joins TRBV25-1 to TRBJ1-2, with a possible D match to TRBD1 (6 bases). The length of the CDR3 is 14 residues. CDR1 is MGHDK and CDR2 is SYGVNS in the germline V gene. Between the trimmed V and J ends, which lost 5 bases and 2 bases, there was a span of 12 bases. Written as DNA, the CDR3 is TGTGCCAGCAGTCAACCAGGGGCGAACTATGGCTACACCTTC. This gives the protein CASSQPGANYGYTF.

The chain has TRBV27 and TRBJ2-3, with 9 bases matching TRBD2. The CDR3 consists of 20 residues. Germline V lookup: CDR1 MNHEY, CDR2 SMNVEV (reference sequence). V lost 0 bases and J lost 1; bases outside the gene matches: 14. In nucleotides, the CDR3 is TGTGCCAGCAGTTTATCGGCCCGTGTGTGGCGGGGGGGCGGCACAGATACGCAGTATTTT. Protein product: CASSLSARVWRGGGTDTQYF.